This T cell receptor beta chain is from a study of T cells in Graves' hyperthyroidism and ophthalmopathy. CDR3 size: 17 residues. Between the trimmed V and J ends, which lost 2 bases and 2 bases, there was a span of 17 bases. Germline CDR1 reads SGHRS; CDR2 reads YFSETQ. In this sample, this clonotype turned up many times. Using RNA transcripts as the source, TCR beta CDR3 regions were amplified. The HTBI primer set served for first-round RT-PCR of the TCR CDR3. TCRdb fed the multiplex PCR reads into MiXCR, producing one record per CDR3 protein. The repertoire holds about 400,000 distinct CDR3 sequences, with about 15% as singletons.

The sequence was collected from a woman aged 60-75 years with Graves' ophthalmopathy. The sequencing input was blood. This sequence joins TRBV5-1 and TRBJ2-1; D is undetermined. CDR3 region: CASSLPSSGGAYNEQFF. CDR3 in DNA: TGCGCCAGCAGCTTACCTAGTTCTGGCGGAGCCTACAATGAGCAGTTCTTC.